The clone carrying this T cell receptor beta chain appeared a few times. Its antigen is not identified. Germline assignment: CDR1 SGHNT and CDR2 YYREEE (reference sequence). The CDR3 runs 15 residues. V gave up 0 bases and J gave up 6 bases, with 10 bases separating them. The sample originates from a study of shared clonotypes between healthy human individuals. Study results and limitations: Rarefaction indicated that sorted-subset sequencing remained incomplete although depth was large.

Each cell subset's genomic DNA was divided evenly among several immunoSEQ plates. Repertoires were generated with immunoSEQ multiplex PCR, while TCRdb's copy carries only in-frame clones and drops some. The sample includes approximately 2.5 million clones, 85% to 95% of them seen just once. The source is a man younger than 30 in good health. The chain has TRBV5-4 and TRBJ1-6, with D unresolved. The sample consisted of naive CD4+ T cells sorted from blood. Subset specified: CD45RA+ positively selected. CDR3 nucleotide sequence: TGTGCCAGCAGCTTGGCTCTAGGCCCTAATTCACCCCTCCACTTT. Its translation is CASSLALGPNSPLHF.